This T cell receptor (beta chain) came from a study of T cells in localized non-small cell lung cancer. This CDR3 region has 15 residues. Trimming pared 5 bases from V and 3 bases from J, leaving 16 bases between. Germline V gene lookup returns CDR1 MNHNY and CDR2 SVGAGI (reference sequence). The data were produced by immunoSEQ multiplex PCR, yet TCRdb's version contains in-frame clones alone and is incomplete. The sample includes 30,000 or so clones, 70% to 90% seen only once; the top ten take around a tenth. The receptor was derived from a woman between 35 and 70 years old with stage I lung adenocarcinoma. Source: peripheral blood, taken before any cancer treatment. The chain carries TRBV6-6 and TRBJ1-1, with D unresolved. DNA of the CDR3: TGTGCCAGCAGTATGAAGGGCCTTTGGGACACTGAAGCTTTCTTT. This translates into CASSMKGLWDTEAFF.